Listed below are T cell receptor beta chains from one sample, sequenced in a study of blood T cell repertoires in COVID-19. Assay: immunoSEQ multiplex PCR; the TCRdb copy retains only in-frame clones and omits some. The sample carries fewer than 350,000 clones, 80% to 95% recorded once. Sequencing input: peripheral blood. Source of these receptors: a woman aged 25 to 39 with COVID-19, enrolled during active disease. Each CDR3 is given with its conserved first and last residue. The D gene is left open where the match is weak. The size of a clone is reported for some rows only, either as once, few or many, or as a class for expanded clones.

J gene: TRBJ2-7; V gene: TRBV10-3; D gene: TRBD2; clone size: .; CDR3 DNA: TGTGCCATCGGTCGTAGCGGGAGAAGCCACGAGCAGTACTTC; CDR3 protein: CAIGRSGRSHEQYF
J gene: TRBJ2-4; V gene: TRBV2; D gene: TRBD2; clone size: .; CDR3 DNA: TGTGCCAGCACCGGACTAGGAATGGGCATTCAGTACTTC; CDR3 protein: CASTGLGMGIQYF
J gene: TRBJ2-1; V gene: TRBV19; D gene: TRBD2; clone size: .; CDR3 DNA: TGTGCCAGTTCCTGGGGAGCGGGAGTAAGGCATGAGCAGTTCTTC; CDR3 protein: CASSWGAGVRHEQFF
J gene: TRBJ1-5; V gene: TRBV19; D gene: .; clone size: .; CDR3 DNA: TGTGCCAGTAGTATCCGACATGCCGGGGGTCAGCCCCAGCATTTT; CDR3 protein: CASSIRHAGGQPQHF
J gene: TRBJ2-7; V gene: TRBV4-2; D gene: .; clone size: few; CDR3 DNA: TGTGCCAGCAGCCAATTGGAGGGAGCCTCCTACGAGCAGTACTTC; CDR3 protein: CASSQLEGASYEQYF
J gene: TRBJ2-3; V gene: TRBV18; D gene: .; clone size: .; CDR3 DNA: TGTGCCAGCTCACCACTACTAGGGAGCACAGATACGCAGTATTTT; CDR3 protein: CASSPLLGSTDTQYF
J gene: TRBJ1-1; V gene: TRBV6-5; D gene: TRBD1; clone size: .; CDR3 DNA: TGTGCCAGCAGTCGGGACCACAGGGGGAGGACTGAAGCTTTCTTT; CDR3 protein: CASSRDHRGRTEAFF
J gene: TRBJ2-7; V gene: TRBV28; D gene: .; clone size: .; CDR3 DNA: TGTGCCAGCAGTTTGAGCAGGGTCAACGAGCAGTACTTC; CDR3 protein: CASSLSRVNEQYF
J gene: TRBJ2-1; V gene: TRBV10-3; D gene: .; clone size: once; CDR3 DNA: TGTGCCATCAGTGAAGAGAACAATGAGCAGTTCTTC; CDR3 protein: CAISEENNEQFF
J gene: TRBJ2-1; V gene: TRBV12-2; D gene: .; clone size: .; CDR3 DNA: TGTGCAAGTCGTTCGCGTAGCGGGAGCGATGAGCAGTTCTTC; CDR3 protein: CASRSRSGSDEQFF
J gene: TRBJ2-7; V gene: TRBV28; D gene: TRBD1; clone size: .; CDR3 DNA: TGTGCCAGCAAACCGGGACAGGGGTTCTACGAGCAGTACTTC; CDR3 protein: CASKPGQGFYEQYF
J gene: TRBJ1-6; V gene: TRBV7-8; D gene: .; clone size: .; CDR3 DNA: TGTGCCAGCACTCTCGCAGGGTCTAATTCACCCCTCCACTTT; CDR3 protein: CASTLAGSNSPLHF
J gene: TRBJ1-1; V gene: TRBV18; D gene: TRBD1; clone size: .; CDR3 DNA: TGTGCCAGCTCACCCTCTCGACAGGGGGGGTTCTCTGAAGCTTTCTTT; CDR3 protein: CASSPSRQGGFSEAFF
J gene: TRBJ2-7; V gene: TRBV7-8; D gene: .; clone size: .; CDR3 DNA: TGTGCCAGCAGCTTAGGTCCTAGCTATTACGAGCAGTACTTC; CDR3 protein: CASSLGPSYYEQYF